This T cell receptor (beta chain) was identified in a study of blood T cell repertoires in COVID-19. Enrolment of Seattle patients took place during active infection, and they were followed longitudinally. There are 15 residues in the CDR3. Germline CDR1 is SEHNR and CDR2 is FQNEAQ (reference sequence). Trimming left V 4 bases short and J 5 bases short, with 15 bases between. Original data processing: Scientists estimated how many nucleated cells there were by amplifying reference gene primers. The repertoire was sequenced with immunoSEQ multiplex PCR; TCRdb's copy has only in-frame clones and lacks some. V, J and clone size reflect that table, while D and trimming were determined from the DNA. The sample holds some 290,000 clones, roughly 89% seen once.

This sequence originates from a woman aged 30 to 39 with COVID-19, enrolled during active disease. The sequencing sample was made of peripheral blood. The V call is TRBV7-9, the J call TRBJ1-5, with D perhaps matching TRBD1 (5 bases). CDR3 region: CASSSGDPGDQPQHF. The CDR3 DNA reads TGTGCCAGCAGCTCCGGGGACCCGGGGGATCAGCCCCAGCATTTT.